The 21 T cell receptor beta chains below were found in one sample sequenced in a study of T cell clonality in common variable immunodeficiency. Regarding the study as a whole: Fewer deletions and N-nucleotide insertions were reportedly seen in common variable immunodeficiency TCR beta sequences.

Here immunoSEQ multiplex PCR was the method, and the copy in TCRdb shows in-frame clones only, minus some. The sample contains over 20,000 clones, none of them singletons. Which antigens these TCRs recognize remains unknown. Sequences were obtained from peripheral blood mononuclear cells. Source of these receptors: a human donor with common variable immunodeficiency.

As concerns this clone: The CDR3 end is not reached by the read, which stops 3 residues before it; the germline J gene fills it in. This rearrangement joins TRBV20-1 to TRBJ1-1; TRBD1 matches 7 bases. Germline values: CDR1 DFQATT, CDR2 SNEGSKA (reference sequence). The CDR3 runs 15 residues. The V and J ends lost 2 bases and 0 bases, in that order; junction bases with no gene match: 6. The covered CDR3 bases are TGCAGTGCTAGAAGCGCGACAGGGCTGAACACTGAA. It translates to CSARSATGLNTE. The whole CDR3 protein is CSARSATGLNTEAFF.

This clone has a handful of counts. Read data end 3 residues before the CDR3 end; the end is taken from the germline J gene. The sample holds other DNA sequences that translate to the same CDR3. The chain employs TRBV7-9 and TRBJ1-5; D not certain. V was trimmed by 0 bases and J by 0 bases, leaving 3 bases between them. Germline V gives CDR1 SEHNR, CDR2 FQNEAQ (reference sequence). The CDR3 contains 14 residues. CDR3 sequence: CASSLASSNQPQHF. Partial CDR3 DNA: TGTGCCAGCAGCTTAGCCTCTAGCAATCAGCCC.

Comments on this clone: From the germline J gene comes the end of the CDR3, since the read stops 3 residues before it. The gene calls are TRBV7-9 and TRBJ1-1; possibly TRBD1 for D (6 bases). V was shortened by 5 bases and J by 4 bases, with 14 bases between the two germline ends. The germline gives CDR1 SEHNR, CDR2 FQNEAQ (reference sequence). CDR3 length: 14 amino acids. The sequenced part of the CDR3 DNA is TGTGCCAGCAGCCCTCACACAGGGATCACTGAA. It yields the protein CASSPHTGITE. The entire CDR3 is CASSPHTGITEAFF.

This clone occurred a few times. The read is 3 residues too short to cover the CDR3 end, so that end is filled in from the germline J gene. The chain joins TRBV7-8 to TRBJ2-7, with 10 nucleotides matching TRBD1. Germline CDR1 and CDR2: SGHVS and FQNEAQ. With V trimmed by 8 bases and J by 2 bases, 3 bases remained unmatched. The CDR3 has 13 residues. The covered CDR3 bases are TGTGCCAGCCGGACAGGGGGGACCTACGAG. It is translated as CASRTGGTYE. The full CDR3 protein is CASRTGGTYEQYF. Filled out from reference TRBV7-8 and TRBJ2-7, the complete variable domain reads GAGVSQSPRYKVAKRGQDVALRCDPISGHVSLFWYQQALGQGPEFLTYFQNEAQLDKSGLPSDRFFAERPEGSVSTLKIQRTQQEDSAVYLCASRTGGTYEQYFGPGTRLTVT.

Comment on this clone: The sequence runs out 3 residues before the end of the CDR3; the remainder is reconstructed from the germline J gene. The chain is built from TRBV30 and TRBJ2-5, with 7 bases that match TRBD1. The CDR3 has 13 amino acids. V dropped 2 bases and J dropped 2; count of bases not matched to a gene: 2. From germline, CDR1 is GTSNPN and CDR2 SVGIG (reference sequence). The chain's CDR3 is CAWSPGQQETQYF. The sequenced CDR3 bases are TGTGCCTGGAGTCCGGGACAGCAAGAGACC.

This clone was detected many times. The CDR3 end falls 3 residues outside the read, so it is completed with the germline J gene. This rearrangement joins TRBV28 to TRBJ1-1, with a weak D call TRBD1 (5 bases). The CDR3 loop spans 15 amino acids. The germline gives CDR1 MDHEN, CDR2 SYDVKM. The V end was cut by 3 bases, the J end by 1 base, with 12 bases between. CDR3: CASSFPPGGNTEAFF. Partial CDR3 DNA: TGTGCCAGCAGTTTCCCTCCCGGGGGGAACACTGAA.

This CDR3 is CASSLGSSYNEQFF. The DNA read from the CDR3 is TGTGCCAGCAGCTTAGGTAGCTCCTACAATGAG. The V and J genes are TRBV7-9 and TRBJ2-1; D ambiguous. The read finishes 3 residues shy of the CDR3 end, and the germline J gene is used to complete it. Per the germline V gene, CDR1 is SEHNR and CDR2 is FQNEAQ (reference sequence). The CDR3 length is 14 residues. V was clipped by 1 base and J by 0 bases, with 4 bases between them.

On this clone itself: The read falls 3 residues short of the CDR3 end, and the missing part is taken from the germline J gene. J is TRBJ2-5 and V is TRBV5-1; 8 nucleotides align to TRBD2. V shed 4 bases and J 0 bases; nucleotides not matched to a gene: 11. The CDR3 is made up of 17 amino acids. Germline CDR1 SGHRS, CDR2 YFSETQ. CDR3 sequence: CASSTGGGPQYQETQYF. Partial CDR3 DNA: TGCGCCAGCAGCACCGGGGGGGGACCCCAGTACCAAGAGACC.

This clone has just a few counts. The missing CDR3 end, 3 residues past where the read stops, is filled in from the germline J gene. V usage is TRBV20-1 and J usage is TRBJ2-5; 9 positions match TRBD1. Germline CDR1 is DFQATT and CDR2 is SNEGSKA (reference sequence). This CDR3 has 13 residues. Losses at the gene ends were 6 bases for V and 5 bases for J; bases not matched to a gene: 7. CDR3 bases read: TGCAGTGCGATTACAGGGGGCCGGGAGACC. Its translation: CSAITGGRET. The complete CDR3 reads CSAITGGRETQYF.

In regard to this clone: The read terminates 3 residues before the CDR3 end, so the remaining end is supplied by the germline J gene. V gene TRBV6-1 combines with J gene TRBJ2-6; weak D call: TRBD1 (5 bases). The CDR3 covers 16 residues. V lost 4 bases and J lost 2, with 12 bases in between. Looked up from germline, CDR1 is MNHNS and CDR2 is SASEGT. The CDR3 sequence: CASSVPGFAGANVLTF. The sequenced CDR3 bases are TGTGCCAGCAGTGTCCCAGGGTTTGCTGGGGCCAACGTC.

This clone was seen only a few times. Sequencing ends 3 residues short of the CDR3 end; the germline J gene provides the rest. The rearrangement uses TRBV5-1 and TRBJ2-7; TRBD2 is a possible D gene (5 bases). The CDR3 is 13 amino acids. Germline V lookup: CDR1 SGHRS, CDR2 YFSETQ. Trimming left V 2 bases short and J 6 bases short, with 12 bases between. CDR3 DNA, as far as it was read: TGCGCCAGCAGCTTACCGGGGTCTGGCGAG. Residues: CASSLPGSGE. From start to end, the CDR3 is CASSLPGSGEQYF.

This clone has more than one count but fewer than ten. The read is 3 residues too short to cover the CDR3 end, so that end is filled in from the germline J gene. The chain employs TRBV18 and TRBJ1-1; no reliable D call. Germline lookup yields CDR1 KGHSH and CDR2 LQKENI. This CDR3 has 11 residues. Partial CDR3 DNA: TGTGCCAGCTCACCACGGCTCGAA. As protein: CASSPRLE. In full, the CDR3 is CASSPRLEAFF.

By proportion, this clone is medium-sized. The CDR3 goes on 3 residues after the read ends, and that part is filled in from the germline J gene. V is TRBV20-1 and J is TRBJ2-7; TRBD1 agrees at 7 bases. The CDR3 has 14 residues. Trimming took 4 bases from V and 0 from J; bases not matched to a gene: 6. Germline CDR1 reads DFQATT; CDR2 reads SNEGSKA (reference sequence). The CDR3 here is CSAKGQTYSYEQYF. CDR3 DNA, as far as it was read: TGCAGTGCTAAGGGACAGACCTACTCCTACGAG.

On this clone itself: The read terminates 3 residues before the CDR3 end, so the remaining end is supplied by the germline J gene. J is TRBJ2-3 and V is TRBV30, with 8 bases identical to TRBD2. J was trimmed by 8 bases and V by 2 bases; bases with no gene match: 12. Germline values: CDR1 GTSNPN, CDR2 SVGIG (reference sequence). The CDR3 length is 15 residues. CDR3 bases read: TGTGCCTGGAGTCCTACTAGCGGCCTTGAAGGTACG. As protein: CAWSPTSGLEGT. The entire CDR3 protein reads CAWSPTSGLEGTQYF. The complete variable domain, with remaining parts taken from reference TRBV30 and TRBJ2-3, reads SQTIHQWPATLVQPVGSPLSLECTVEGTSNPNLYWYRQAAGRGLQLLFYSVGIGQISSEVPQNLSASRPQDRQFILSSKKLLLSDSGFYLCAWSPTSGLEGTQYFGPGTRLTVL.

The part of the CDR3 DNA that was read is TGTGCCAGCAGTGAAGGGGCCCAACCC. Translated, it gives CASSEGAQP. The whole CDR3 protein is CASSEGAQPYTF. The J gene is TRBJ1-2, the V gene TRBV2; no reliable D call. Read coverage stops 3 residues before the CDR3 terminus; the germline J gene supplies the remainder. The CDR3 runs to 12 residues. From germline, CDR1 is SNHLY and CDR2 FYNNEI.

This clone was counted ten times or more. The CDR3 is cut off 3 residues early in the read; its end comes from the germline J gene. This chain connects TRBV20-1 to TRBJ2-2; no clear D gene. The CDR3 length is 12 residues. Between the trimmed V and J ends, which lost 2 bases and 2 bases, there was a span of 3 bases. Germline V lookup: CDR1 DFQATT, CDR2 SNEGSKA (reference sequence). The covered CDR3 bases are TGCAGTGCTAGACCTAACACCGGGGAG. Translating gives CSARPNTGE. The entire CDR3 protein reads CSARPNTGELFF.

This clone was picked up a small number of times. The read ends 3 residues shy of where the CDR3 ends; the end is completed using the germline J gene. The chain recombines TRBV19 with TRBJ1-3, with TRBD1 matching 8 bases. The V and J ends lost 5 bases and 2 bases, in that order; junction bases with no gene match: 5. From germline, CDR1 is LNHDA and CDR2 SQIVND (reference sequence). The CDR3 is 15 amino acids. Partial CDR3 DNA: TGTGCCAGTAGTGTCTACAGGGGGACTGGAAACACC. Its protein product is CASSVYRGTGNT. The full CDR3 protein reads CASSVYRGTGNTIYF. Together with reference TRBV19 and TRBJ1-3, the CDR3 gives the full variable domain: DGGITQSPKYLFRKEGQNVTLSCEQNLNHDAMYWYRQDPGQGLRLIYYSQIVNDFQKGDIAEGYSVSREKKESFPLTVTSAQKNPTAFYLCASSVYRGTGNTIYFGEGSWLTVV.

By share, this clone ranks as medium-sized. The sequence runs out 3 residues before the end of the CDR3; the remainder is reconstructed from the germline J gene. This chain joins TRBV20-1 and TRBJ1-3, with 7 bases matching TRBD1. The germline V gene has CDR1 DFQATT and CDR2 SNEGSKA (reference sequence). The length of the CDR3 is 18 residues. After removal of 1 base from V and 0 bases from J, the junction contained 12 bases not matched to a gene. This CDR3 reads CSARATGPGTDSGNTIYF. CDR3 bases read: TGCAGTGCTAGAGCGACTGGACCCGGGACAGACTCTGGAAACACC.

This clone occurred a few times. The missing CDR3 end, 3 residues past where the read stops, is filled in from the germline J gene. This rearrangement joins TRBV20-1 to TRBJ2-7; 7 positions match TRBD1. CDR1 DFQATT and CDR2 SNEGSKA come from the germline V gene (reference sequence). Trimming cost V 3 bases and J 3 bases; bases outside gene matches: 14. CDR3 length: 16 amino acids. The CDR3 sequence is CSASMFGTAHYYEQYF. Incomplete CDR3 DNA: TGCAGTGCTAGTATGTTCGGGACAGCCCATTACTACGAG.

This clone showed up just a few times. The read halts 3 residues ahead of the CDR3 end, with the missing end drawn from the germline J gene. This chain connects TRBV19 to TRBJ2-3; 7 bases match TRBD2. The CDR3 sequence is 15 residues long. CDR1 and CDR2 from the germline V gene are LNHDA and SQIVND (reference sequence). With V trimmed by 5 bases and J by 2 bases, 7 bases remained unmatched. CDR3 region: CASSATSANTDTQYF. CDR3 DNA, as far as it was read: TGTGCCAGTAGTGCAACTAGCGCCAACACAGATACG.

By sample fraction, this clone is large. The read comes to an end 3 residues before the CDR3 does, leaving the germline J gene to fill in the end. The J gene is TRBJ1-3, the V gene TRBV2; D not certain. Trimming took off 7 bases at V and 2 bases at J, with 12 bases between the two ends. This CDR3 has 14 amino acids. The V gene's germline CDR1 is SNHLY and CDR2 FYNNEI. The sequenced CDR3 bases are TGTGCCAGCAAGAAACTGGGCGCTGGAAACACC. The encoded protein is CASKKLGAGNT. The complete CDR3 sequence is CASKKLGAGNTIYF.